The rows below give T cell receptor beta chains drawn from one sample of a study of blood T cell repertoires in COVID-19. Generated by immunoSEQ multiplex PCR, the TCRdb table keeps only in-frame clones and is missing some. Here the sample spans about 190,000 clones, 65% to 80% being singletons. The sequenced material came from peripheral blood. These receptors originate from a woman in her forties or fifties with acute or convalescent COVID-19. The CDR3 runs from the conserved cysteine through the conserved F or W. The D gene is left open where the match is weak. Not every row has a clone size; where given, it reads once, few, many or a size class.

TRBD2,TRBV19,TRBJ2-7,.,TGTGCCAGTAGTATCACGCCTAGCGGGAGGCAACACGAGCAGTACTTC,CASSITPSGRQHEQYF
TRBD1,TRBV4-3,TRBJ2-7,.,TGCGCCAGCAGCCAGGAGACAGGGGGCCTCTACGAGCAGTACTTC,CASSQETGGLYEQYF
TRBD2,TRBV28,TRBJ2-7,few,TGTGCCAGCAGTAATAGCGGGGCGAGCTCCTACGAGCAGTACTTC,CASSNSGASSYEQYF
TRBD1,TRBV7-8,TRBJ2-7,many,TGTGCCAGCAGCTTTCAACGGGACAGCTACGAGCAGTACTTC,CASSFQRDSYEQYF
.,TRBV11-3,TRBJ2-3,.,TGTGCCAGCAGCACGGGGGTAGCCTATAGCACAGATACGCAGTATTTT,CASSTGVAYSTDTQYF
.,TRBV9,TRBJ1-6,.,TGTGCCAGCAGCGCCCAAGGGGGTGGACCCCTCCACTTT,CASSAQGGGPLHF
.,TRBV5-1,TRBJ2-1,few,TGCGCCAGCAGCTTGGACAGGGTCCAGCGGTCCTACAATGAGCAGTTCTTC,CASSLDRVQRSYNEQFF
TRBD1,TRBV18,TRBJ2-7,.,TGTGCCAGCTCACCGGACAGGGGGTTTGCCTACGAGCAGTACTTC,CASSPDRGFAYEQYF
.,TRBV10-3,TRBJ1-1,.,TGTGCGATCGGAGTAGAAAACACTGAAGCTTTCTTT,CAIGVENTEAFF
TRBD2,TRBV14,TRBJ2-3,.,TGTGCCAGCAGCCGACTTCCCGGGACTAGCGGAAGCACAGATACGCAGTATTTT,CASSRLPGTSGSTDTQYF
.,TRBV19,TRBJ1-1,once,TGTGCCAGTAGTATTGAACGAAGGGAGTCTGAAGCTTTCTTT,CASSIERRESEAFF
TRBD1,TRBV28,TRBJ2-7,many,TGTGCCAGCAGTCCCTCCGGGACAGGGGGCGAAGACGAGCAGTACTTC,CASSPSGTGGEDEQYF
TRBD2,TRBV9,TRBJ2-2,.,TGTGCCAGCAGCGTGGGGGGGTCATACACCGGGGAGCTGTTTTTT,CASSVGGSYTGELFF
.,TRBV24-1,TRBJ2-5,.,TGTGCCACCAGTGTTGCAGGGCCCCAAGAGACCCAGTACTTC,CATSVAGPQETQYF
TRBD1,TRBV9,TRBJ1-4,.,TGTGCCAGCAGCGTAGATCAGGGGGGCGCAGCCGAAAAACTGTTTTTT,CASSVDQGGAAEKLFF
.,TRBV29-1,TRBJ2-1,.,TGCAGCGCTGAGAGCCCTCGGTCGCCAAGGTTCTTC,CSAESPRSPRFF
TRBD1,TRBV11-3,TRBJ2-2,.,TGTGCCAGCAGCTTATACACGGGACAGGGTTACACCGGGGAGCTGTTTTTT,CASSLYTGQGYTGELFF
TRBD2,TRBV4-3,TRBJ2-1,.,TGCGCCAGCAGCCAAGATCGGGGCGGGAGAAGGGTGAATGAGCAGTTCTTC,CASSQDRGGRRVNEQFF
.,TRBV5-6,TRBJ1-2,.,TGTGCCAGCAGCTTGGCCTCCAGCTATGGCTACACCTTC,CASSLASSYGYTF
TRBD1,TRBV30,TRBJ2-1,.,TGTGCCTGGAGCGCCGACAGGGGCTTTGTGGAGCAGTTCTTC,CAWSADRGFVEQFF
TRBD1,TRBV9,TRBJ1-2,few,TGTGCCAGCAGCCCGGGGACAGGGGGAAACTATGGCTACACCTTC,CASSPGTGGNYGYTF
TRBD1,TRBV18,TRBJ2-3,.,TGTGCCAGCTCACCACGACAGGGGGAATCAGATACGCAGTATTTT,CASSPRQGESDTQYF
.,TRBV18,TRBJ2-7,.,TGTGCCAGCTCAGGTCGCCCACAGGGCGCCTACGAGCAGTACTTC,CASSGRPQGAYEQYF
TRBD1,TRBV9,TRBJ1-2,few,TGTGCCAGCAGCGGACAGGGGGCTGGCTACACCTTC,CASSGQGAGYTF
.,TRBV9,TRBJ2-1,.,TGTGCCGTTACCGGGCTAGCCATCAATGAGCAGTTCTTC,CAVTGLAINEQFF
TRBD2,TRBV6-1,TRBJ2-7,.,TGTGCCAGCAGTGTCGCCCCGGGACTAGCGGGGGGGCCGGGGTACGAGCAGTACTTC,CASSVAPGLAGGPGYEQYF
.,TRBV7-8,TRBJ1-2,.,TGTGCCAGCAGCTTAGCAGGGGTCAGCTATGGCTACACCTTC,CASSLAGVSYGYTF
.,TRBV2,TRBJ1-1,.,TGTGCCAGCAGTCCAACCGGGACAACCGACGCTTTCTTT,CASSPTGTTDAFF
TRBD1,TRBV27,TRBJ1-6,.,TGTGCCAGCAGTTTGGTCCGGGACAGGGGAAATTCACCCCTCCACTTT,CASSLVRDRGNSPLHF